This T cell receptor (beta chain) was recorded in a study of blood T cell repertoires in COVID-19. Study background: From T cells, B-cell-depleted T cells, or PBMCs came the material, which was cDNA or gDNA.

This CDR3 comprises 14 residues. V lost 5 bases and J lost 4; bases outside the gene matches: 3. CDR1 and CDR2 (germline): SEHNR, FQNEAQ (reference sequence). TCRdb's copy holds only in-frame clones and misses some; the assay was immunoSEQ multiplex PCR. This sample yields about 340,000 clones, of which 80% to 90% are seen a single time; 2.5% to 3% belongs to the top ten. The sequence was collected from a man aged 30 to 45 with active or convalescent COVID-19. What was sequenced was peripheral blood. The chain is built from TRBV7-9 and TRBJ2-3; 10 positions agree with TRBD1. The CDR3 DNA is TGTGCCAGCAGCCGGGACAGGGGAGCAGATACGCAGTATTTT. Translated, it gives CASSRDRGADTQYF.